This TCR beta chain originates from a study of CD8+ T cells in alopecia areata. Overall study results and limits: Tofacitinib significantly lowered scalp clonality and expanded CD8+ clones among the top 100.

Extracted from the samples, RNA was reverse transcribed into cDNA to serve as the sequencing template. The repertoire was sequenced with immunoSEQ multiplex PCR; TCRdb's copy has only in-frame clones and lacks some. The sample has hundreds of thousands of clones; 35% to 45% are singletons. In its sample, this clone was seen a few times. Its antigen is undetermined. Stated treatment: oral pan-JAK inhibitor, 5-10 mg twice daily. The CDR3 consists of 14 residues. Germline V gene lookup returns CDR1 SGHTS and CDR2 YDEGEE. With 2 bases removed from V and 0 bases from J, the gap between germline ends came to 7 bases.

The rearrangement joins TRBV5-8 to TRBJ2-3, with D uncertain. The TCR was taken from a human donor with alopecia areata. The source material was CD4+ T cells sorted from blood, sampled at approximately week 30, from a patient treated with tofacitinib. CDR3 DNA sequence: TGTGCCAGCAGCTTCACCGAGAGCACAGATACGCAGTATTTT. Protein sequence: CASSFTESTDTQYF.